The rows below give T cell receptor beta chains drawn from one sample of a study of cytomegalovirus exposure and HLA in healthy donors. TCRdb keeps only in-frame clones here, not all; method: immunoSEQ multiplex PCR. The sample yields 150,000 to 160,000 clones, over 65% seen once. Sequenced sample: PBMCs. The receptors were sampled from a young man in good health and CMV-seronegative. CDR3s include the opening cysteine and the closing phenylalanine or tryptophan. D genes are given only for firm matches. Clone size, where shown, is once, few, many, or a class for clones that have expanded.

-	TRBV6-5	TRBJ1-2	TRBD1	TGTGCCAGCAGAACCCAGGGGGCGCTGGGCTATGGCTACCCCTTC	CASRTQGALGYGYPF
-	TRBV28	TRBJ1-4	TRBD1	TGTGCCAGCACAACCAGACAGGGGGCGGGGGAAAAACTGTTTTTT	CASTTRQGAGEKLFF
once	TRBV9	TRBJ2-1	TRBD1	TGTGCCAGCAGCGTTATCGGACAGGGTGAGGATGAGCAGTTCTTC	CASSVIGQGEDEQFF
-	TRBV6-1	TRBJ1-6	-	TGTGCCAGCAGAACGGGTAGCGAGAATTCACCCCTCAACTTT	CASRTGSENSPLNF
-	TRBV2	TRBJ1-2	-	TGTGCCAGCAGTGAAGGTGGGGGGGACTATGGCTACACCTTC	CASSEGGGDYGYTF
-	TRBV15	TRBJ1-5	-	TGTGCCACCAGCAGGGCACAGGGAAGCAATCAGCCCCAGCATTTT	CATSRAQGSNQPQHF
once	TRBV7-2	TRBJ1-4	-	TGTGCCAGCAGCTTAGGGAGCGCGGAAAAACTGTTTTTT	CASSLGSAEKLFF
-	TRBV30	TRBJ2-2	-	TGTGCCTGGAGTGTTCGGCGGGACACCGGGGAGCTGTTTTTT	CAWSVRRDTGELFF
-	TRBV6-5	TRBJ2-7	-	TGTGCCAGCAGTTACTCAGGGGGTGAGCAGTACTTC	CASSYSGGEQYF
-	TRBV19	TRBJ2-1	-	TGTGCCAGCTCGGAGCGGAGTTCCTACAATGAGCAGTTCTTC	CASSERSSYNEQFF
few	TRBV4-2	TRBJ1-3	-	TGTGCCAGCAGCCAAGACGCAGGTGGAACTGGAAACACCATATATTTT	CASSQDAGGTGNTIYF
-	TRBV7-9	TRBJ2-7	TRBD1	TGTGCCAGCAGCTTAGCAGGGACAGGCTACGAGCAGTACTTC	CASSLAGTGYEQYF
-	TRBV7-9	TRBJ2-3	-	TGTGCCAGCAGCTCCGGACAGCTTCTGGGAGATACGCAGTATTTT	CASSSGQLLGDTQYF
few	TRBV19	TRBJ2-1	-	TGTGCCAGTACCACAAGGGGGGGGTACAATGAGCAGTTCTTC	CASTTRGGYNEQFF
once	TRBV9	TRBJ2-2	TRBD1	TGTGCCAGCAGCGGTGGGGTAGGGGGCAAGGTCGGGGAGCTGTTTTTT	CASSGGVGGKVGELFF
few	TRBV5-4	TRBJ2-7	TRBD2	TGTGCCAGCAGCTCTAAGGGAGGGTACGAGCAGTACTTC	CASSSKGGYEQYF
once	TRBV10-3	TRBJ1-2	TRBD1	TGTGCCATCCTCGGGACAGGGGGCAGCTACACCTTC	CAILGTGGSYTF
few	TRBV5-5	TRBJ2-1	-	TGTGCCAGCAGCTTCACGGGGGAACTATACAATGAGCAGTTCTTC	CASSFTGELYNEQFF
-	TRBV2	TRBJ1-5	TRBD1	TGTGCCAGCAGAGGAGACAGGGTGGGGCAACAGCCCCAGCATTTT	CASRGDRVGQQPQHF
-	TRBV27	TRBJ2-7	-	TGTGCCAGCAGTTTTCAGGGTCCGTACGAGCAGTACTTC	CASSFQGPYEQYF
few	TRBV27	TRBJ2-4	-	TGTGCCAGCAGTTCATTACAGGGAAGAGCCAAAAACATTCAGTACTTC	CASSSLQGRAKNIQYF
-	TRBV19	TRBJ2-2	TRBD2	TGTGCCAGTGCTAGCGGGGTTAGAACCGGGGAGCTGTTTTTT	CASASGVRTGELFF
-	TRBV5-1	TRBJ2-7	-	TGCGCCAGCAGCTCGGCCGGGACACGCTCCTACGAGCAGTACTTC	CASSSAGTRSYEQYF
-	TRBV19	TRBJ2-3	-	TGTGCCAGTAGTATGGCGGCAGATACGCAGTATTTT	CASSMAADTQYF
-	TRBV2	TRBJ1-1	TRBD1	TGTGCCAGCAGTGAAGGGACAGGGGGGAACACTGAAGCTTTCTTT	CASSEGTGGNTEAFF
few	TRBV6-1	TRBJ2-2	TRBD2	TGTGCCAGCAGACAGAGCGGGGCGGTCACCGGGGAGCTGTTTTTT	CASRQSGAVTGELFF
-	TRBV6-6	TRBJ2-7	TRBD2	TGTGCCAGCAGTTACGTAGCGGGGGGAGACGAGCAGTACTTC	CASSYVAGGDEQYF
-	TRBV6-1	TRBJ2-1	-	TGTGCCAGCAGAGCCGACAGATTCTCCTACAATGAGCAGTTCTTC	CASRADRFSYNEQFF
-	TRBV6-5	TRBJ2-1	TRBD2	TGTGCCAGCAACCGACTAGCCGCGAATGAGCAGTTCTTC	CASNRLAANEQFF
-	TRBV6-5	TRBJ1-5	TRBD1	TGTGCCAGCAGAGGAGGGGGCGGAAATCAGCCCCAGAATTTT	CASRGGGGNQPQNF
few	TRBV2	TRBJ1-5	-	TGTGCCAGCAATACGGTCAATCAGCCCCAGCATTTT	CASNTVNQPQHF
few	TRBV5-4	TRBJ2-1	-	TGTGCCAGCAGCGACCGGACAACCAACTCCTACAATGAGCAGTTCTTC	CASSDRTTNSYNEQFF
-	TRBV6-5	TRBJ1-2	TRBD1	TGTGCCAGCAGTTCACCGGGACAGGGGGGTGGCTACCCCTTC	CASSSPGQGGGYPF
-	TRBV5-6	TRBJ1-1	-	TGTGCCAGCAGCGCTACCGAGAACACTGAAGCTTTCTTT	CASSATENTEAFF
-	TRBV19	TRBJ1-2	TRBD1	TGTGCCAGGGTATTACAGGGGGGCCCCTTC	CARVLQGGPF
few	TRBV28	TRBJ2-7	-	TGTGCCAGCAGTTTAACACCTTCCTACGAGCAGTACTTC	CASSLTPSYEQYF
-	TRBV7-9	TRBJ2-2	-	TGTGCCAGCAGCCCCCCAGGTCCATTTACCGGGGAGCTGTTTTTT	CASSPPGPFTGELFF
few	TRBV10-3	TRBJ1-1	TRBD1	TGTGCCATCAGCCCCGGGACAGGGGGCACTGAAGCTTTCTTT	CAISPGTGGTEAFF
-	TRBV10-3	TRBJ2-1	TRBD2	TGTGCCATCAGTGAGACTAGCGGGGGGGCCAATGAGCAGTTCTTC	CAISETSGGANEQFF
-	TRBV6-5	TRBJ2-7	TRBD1	TGTGCCAGCAGTCTCGGACAGGGGTTTATCTACGAGCAGTACTTC	CASSLGQGFIYEQYF
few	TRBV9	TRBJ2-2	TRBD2	TGTGCCAGCAGCCCCCCCGGGCTAGCGGGGGACGGGGAGCTGTTTTTT	CASSPPGLAGDGELFF
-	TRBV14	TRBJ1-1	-	TGTGCCAGCAGCCAACAGGGGACAACCTGGGGCACTGAAGCTTTCTTT	CASSQQGTTWGTEAFF
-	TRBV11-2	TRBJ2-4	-	TGTGCCAGCAGCTTAGGGGCAAACATTCAGTACTTC	CASSLGANIQYF
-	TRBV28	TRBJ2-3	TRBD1	TGTGCCAGCAGTCCTGGGACAGGGGGCGGCACAGATACGCAGTATTTT	CASSPGTGGGTDTQYF
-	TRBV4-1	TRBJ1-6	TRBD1	TGCGCCAGCAGCCAAGATCCCAGGGGGCGGAATTCGGCCCTCCACTTT	CASSQDPRGRNSALHF
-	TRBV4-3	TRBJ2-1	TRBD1	TGCGCCAGCAGCCAGGGTCACAGGGGGTCCTACAATGAGCAGTTCTTC	CASSQGHRGSYNEQFF
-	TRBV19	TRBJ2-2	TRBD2	TGTGCCAGTACCCCTAGCGGATACACCGGGGAGCTGTTTTTT	CASTPSGYTGELFF
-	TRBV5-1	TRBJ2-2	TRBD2	TGCGCCAGCAGCGGACTAGCCGGGGAGCTGTTTTTT	CASSGLAGELFF
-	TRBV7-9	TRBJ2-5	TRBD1	TGTGCCAGCAGCTCAGGGACAGGGGGCGCCTGGGAGACCCAGTACTTC	CASSSGTGGAWETQYF
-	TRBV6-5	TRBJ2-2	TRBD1	TGTGCCAGCAGGCGAACAGGGGACACCGGGGAGCTGTTTTTT	CASRRTGDTGELFF
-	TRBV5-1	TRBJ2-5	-	TGCGCCAGCAGCTCCGACAGACAAGAGACCCAGTACTTC	CASSSDRQETQYF
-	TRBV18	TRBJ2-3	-	TGTGCCAGCTCCTCAGGGTACCAATCTGGCACAGATACGCAGTATTTT	CASSSGYQSGTDTQYF
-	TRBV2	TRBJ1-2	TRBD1	TGTGCCAGCAACAAGGACAGGGGGGTAAACTATGGCTACACCTTC	CASNKDRGVNYGYTF
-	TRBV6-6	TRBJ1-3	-	TGTGCCAGCAGTGCGGGTGGATCTGGAAACACCATATATTTT	CASSAGGSGNTIYF